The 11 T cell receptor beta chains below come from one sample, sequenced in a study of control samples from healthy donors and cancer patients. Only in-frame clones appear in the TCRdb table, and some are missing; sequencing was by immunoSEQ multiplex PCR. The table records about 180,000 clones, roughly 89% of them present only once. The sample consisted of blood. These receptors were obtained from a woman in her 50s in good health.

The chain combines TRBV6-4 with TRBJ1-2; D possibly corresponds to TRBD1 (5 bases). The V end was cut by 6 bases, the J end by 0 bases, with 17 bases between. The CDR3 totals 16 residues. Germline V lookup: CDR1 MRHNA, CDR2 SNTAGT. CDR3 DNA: TGTGCCAGCAGACGCGAGTGGGACTCCCCTAACTATGGCTACACCTTC. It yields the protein CASRREWDSPNYGYTF.

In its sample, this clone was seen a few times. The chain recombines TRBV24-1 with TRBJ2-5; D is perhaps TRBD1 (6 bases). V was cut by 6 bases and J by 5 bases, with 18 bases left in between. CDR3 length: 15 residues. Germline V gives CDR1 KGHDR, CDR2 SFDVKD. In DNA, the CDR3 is TGTGCCACCAGTCCCGGGACAAGTTTTGGTGAGACCCAGTACTTC. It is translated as CATSPGTSFGETQYF.

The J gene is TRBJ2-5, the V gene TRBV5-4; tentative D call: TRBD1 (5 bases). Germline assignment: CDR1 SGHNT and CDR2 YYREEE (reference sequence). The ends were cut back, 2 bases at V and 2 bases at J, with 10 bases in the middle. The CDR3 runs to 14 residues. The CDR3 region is CASSFRQRQETQYF. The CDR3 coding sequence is TGTGCCAGCAGCTTCCGACAGAGACAAGAGACCCAGTACTTC.

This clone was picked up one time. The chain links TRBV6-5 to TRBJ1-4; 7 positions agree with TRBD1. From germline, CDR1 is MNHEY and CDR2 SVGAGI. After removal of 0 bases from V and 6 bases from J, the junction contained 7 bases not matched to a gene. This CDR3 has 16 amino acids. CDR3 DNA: TGTGCCAGCAGTTACTCCCCACAGGGGTGGGATGAAAAACTGTTTTTT. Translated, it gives CASSYSPQGWDEKLFF.

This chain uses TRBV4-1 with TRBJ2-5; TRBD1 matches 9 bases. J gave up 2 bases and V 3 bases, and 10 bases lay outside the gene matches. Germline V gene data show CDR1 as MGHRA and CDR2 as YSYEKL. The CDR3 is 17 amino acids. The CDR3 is CASSQPRGQGQQETQYF. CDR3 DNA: TGCGCCAGCAGCCAGCCTAGGGGACAGGGCCAGCAAGAGACCCAGTACTTC.

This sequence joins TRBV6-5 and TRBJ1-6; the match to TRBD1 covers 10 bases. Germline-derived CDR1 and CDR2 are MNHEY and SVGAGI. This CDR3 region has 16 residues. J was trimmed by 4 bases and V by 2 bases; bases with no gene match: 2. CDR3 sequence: CASSYGQGVYNSPLHF. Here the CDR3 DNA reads TGTGCCAGCAGTTACGGACAGGGGGTGTATAATTCACCCCTCCACTTT.

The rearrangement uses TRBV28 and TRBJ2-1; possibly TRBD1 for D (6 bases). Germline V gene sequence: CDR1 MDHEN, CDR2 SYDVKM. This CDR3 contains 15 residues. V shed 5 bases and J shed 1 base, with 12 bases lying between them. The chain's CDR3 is CASSQQGESYNEQFF. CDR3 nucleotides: TGTGCCAGCAGTCAACAGGGAGAATCCTACAATGAGCAGTTCTTC.

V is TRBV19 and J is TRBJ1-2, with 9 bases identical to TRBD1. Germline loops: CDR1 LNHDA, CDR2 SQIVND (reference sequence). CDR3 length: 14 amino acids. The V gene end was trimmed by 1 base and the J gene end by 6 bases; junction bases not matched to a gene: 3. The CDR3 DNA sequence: TGTGCCAGTAGTATAGCCCGGACAGGGGATGGCTACACCTTC. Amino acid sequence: CASSIARTGDGYTF.

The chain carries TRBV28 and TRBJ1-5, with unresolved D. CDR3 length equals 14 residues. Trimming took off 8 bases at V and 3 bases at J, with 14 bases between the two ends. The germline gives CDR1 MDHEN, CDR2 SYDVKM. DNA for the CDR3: TGTGCCAGCTCAGCAAGGTCTATCAATCAGCCCCAGCATTTT. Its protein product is CASSARSINQPQHF.

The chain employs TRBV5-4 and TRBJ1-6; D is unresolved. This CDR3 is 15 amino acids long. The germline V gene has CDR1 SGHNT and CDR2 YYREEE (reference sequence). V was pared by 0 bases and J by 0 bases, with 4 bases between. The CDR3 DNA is TGTGCCAGCAGCTTGGAGGACTCCTATAATTCACCCCTCCACTTT. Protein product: CASSLEDSYNSPLHF.

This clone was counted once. The CDR3 protein is CASTQLRGSGYTF. The CDR3 coding sequence is TGTGCCAGCACTCAACTACGGGGGTCAGGCTACACCTTC. V usage is TRBV28 and J usage is TRBJ1-2, with D perhaps TRBD1 (5 bases). The germline V and J ends were trimmed by 7 bases and 8 bases, with 17 bases remaining between them. The germline V gene has CDR1 MDHEN and CDR2 SYDVKM. CDR3 length equals 13 residues.